This T cell receptor (beta chain) was sequenced in a study of blood T cell repertoires in COVID-19 (TCRdb year 2020). For the wider study: Samples from collaborators originated in the United States, Italy and Spain and spanned both the acute and convalescent phases of COVID-19. The material from the prospective study consisted of cDNA or gDNA derived from T cells, B-cell-depleted T cells, or PBMCs. Subjects who had been exposed to COVID-19, were actively infected with it, or had recovered from it provided the deeply sampled blood TCRbeta repertoires that made up the dataset. The repertoires were released in a freely available public database meant as a resource for research on the immune response to SARS-CoV-2. Samples came from the ongoing ImmuneRACE study (first 160 participants) plus 1,254 subjects from 6 global collaborators. A de-identified subject ID, COVID-19 status, age in years and sex were almost always included in the sample metadata. HLA class I and class II types, where available, came from metadata supplied by the sample provider rather than from assay-based typing.

The collaborating institutions used their own protocols to collect whole blood in K2EDTA tubes. For TCRbeta analysis, collaborators shipped samples as frozen whole blood, isolated PBMCs, or DNA extracted from either of those sample types. On this clone: Its antigen remains unidentified. One base away there is no much larger clone; base qualities are not given.

General study outcomes and caveats: How much clinical and demographic metadata was included differed by source and by participant, and the metadata was provided uncurated.

TCRbeta CDR3 regions were amplified from genomic DNA by means of the immunoSEQ Assay, a bias-controlled multiplex PCR. In the authors' own workflow: The number of nucleated cells in each sample was estimated from the amplification of reference gene primers within the assay. Sequence reads were collapsed and filtered to measure the absolute abundance of every unique TCRbeta CDR3 rearrangement. Productive Simpson clonality was computed per sample as the square root of Simpson's diversity index over productive rearrangements. TCRdb re-hosts the immuneACCESS table, in-frame sequences only. Its copies lack some clones; in the studies checked, an unresolved V gene accounts for under half of them, and the cause for the rest is not known. That table gives V, J and clone size, and the DNA gave D and trimming. The sample table holds 80,000 to 100,000 clones, of which about 79% were seen once. Clones ranked in the top ten supply roughly 15% of the sample.

The V and J ends are trimmed by 0 bases and 2 bases, leaving 8 bases between them. CDR1 and CDR2 were assigned from the germline V gene (reference sequence) as SGHNT and YYREEE. From the cysteine through the phenylalanine, the CDR3 covers 14 amino acids. The DNA shown is the 42-base CDR3, in frame from base 1. The chain uses TRBV5-4 and TRBJ2-5, with the D gene not clear enough to name. The source is a human donor in a cohort sampled during active COVID-19. Sequencing input: peripheral blood. The CDR3 has the sequence CASSLEQSQETQYF. The DNA reads TGTGCCAGCAGCTTGGAACAGAGTCAAGAGACCCAGTACTTC.